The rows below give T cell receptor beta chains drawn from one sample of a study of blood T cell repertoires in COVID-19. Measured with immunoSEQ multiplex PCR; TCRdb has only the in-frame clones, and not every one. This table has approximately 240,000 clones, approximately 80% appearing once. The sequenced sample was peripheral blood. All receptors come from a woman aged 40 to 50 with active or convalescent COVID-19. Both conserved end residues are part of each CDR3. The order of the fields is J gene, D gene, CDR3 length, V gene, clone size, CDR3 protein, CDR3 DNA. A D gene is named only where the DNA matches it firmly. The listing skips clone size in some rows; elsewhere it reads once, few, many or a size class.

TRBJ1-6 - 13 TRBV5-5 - CASSSTGRAPLHF TGTGCCAGCAGCTCGACAGGAAGGGCACCCCTCCACTTT
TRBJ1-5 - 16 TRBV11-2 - CASSLGRSQGNQPQHF TGTGCCAGCAGCTTAGGGCGATCCCAGGGGAATCAGCCCCAGCATTTT
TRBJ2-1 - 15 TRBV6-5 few CASSYGRGPYNEQFF TGTGCCAGCAGTTACGGGCGGGGCCCCTACAATGAGCAGTTCTTC
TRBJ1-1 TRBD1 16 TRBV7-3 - CASSNRQGARNTEAFF TGTGCCAGCAGCAACCGACAGGGGGCTAGGAATACTGAAGCTTTCTTT
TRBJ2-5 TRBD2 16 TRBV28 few CASSLRSGIGLETQYF TGTGCCAGCAGTTTAAGGAGCGGGATTGGCTTGGAGACCCAGTACTTC
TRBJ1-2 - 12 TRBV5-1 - CASSLGERGYTF TGCGCCAGCAGCTTGGGGGAGCGGGGCTACACCTTC
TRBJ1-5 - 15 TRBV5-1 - CASSLAGGRDQPQHF TGCGCCAGCAGCTTGGCGGGAGGGAGGGATCAGCCCCAGCATTTT
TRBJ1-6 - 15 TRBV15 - CATSRDPDSNSPLHF TGTGCCACCAGCAGAGATCCCGACAGTAATTCACCCCTCCACTTT
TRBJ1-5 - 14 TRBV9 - CASSSDSSNQPQHF TGTGCCAGCAGCTCCGACAGTAGCAATCAGCCCCAGCATTTT
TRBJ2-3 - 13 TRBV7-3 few CASSLFVGDTQYF TGTGCCAGCAGCTTATTTGTCGGGGATACGCAGTATTTT
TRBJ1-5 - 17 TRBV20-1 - CSASRASTGKSDQPQHF TGCAGTGCTAGTAGAGCGTCAACCGGGAAAAGCGATCAGCCCCAGCATTTT
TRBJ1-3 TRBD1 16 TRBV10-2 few CASREAGTGTGNTIYF TGCGCCAGCAGAGAGGCCGGGACAGGGACTGGAAACACCATATATTTT
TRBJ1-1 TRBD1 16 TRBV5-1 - CASSSATGHINTEAFF TGCGCCAGCAGCTCAGCGACAGGGCACATTAACACTGAAGCTTTCTTT
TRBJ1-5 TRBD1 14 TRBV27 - CASSAGQGVQPQHF TGTGCCAGCAGTGCTGGACAGGGTGTTCAGCCCCAGCATTTT
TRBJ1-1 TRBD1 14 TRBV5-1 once CASSVTGGKTEAFF TGCGCCAGCAGCGTTACAGGGGGTAAAACTGAAGCTTTCTTT
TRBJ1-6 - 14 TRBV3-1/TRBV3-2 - CASSPQQGGSPLHF TGTGCCAGCAGCCCTCAGCAGGGAGGTTCACCCCTCCACTTT
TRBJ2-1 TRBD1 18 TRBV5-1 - CASSLFNSGTGTGDEQFF TGCGCCAGCAGCTTGTTTAACTCCGGGACAGGGACTGGCGATGAGCAGTTCTTC
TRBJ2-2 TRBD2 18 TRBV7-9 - CASSLGLAGAANTGELFF TGTGCCAGCAGCTTAGGGCTAGCGGGGGCCGCGAACACCGGGGAGCTGTTTTTT